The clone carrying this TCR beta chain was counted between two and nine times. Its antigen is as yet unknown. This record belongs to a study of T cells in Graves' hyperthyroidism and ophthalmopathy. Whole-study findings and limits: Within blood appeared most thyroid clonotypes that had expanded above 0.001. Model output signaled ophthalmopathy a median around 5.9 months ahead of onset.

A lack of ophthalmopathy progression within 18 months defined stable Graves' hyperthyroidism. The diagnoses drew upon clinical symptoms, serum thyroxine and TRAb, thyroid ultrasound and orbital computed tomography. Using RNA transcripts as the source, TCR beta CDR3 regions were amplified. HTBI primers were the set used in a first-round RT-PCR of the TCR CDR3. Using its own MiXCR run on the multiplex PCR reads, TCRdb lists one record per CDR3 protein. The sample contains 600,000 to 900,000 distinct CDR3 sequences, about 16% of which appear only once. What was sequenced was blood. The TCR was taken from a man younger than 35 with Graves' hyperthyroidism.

The CDR3 region has the DNA TGTGCCAGCAGCCAACCGGGACAGGGTCGAAATGAGCAGTTCTTC. As protein: CASSQPGQGRNEQFF. The rearrangement joins TRBV3-2 to TRBJ2-1; whether TRBD1, the table's D call, matches the DNA was not checked. TRBV3-2 is marked as a pseudogene. This CDR3 has 15 residues.